This T cell receptor (beta chain) originates from a study of T-cell reconstitution after alpha-beta-depleted transplantation in children. General study points: When one year had passed after transplant, most T-cell counts and diversity came from newly produced T cells. Alpha-beta T cells about two months after transplant reportedly derived from several hundred expanded graft clones. Surviving recipient T cells and intrathymic progenitors accounted for some patients' high TCRbeta diversity at day 60.

Unique molecular identifiers were used in preparing the TCRbeta library. TCRdb re-derived calls from the PCR reads in MiXCR, one entry per CDR3 protein. The repertoire holds 450,000 to 600,000 distinct CDR3 sequences, roughly a tenth seen once, with around 2% in the top ten. This clonotype was counted many times. Its specificity is not known. The sequences come from PBMCs, collected before TCRalphabeta/CD19-depleted stem cell transplant. This sequence was found in a child aged 2 to 15 with inherited bone marrow failure, due to receive a stem cell transplant.

The CDR3 DNA reads TGCGCCAGCAGCCCCCTAGCGGGAGCCGACACCGGGGAGCTGTTTTTT. Its translation: CASSPLAGADTGELFF. This chain links TRBV5-1 with TRBJ2-2, with 10 bases lining up with TRBD2. The ends lost 4 bases at V and 3 bases at J; junction bases unmatched: 6. Germline assignment: CDR1 SGHRS and CDR2 YFSETQ. The CDR3 is 16 amino acids.